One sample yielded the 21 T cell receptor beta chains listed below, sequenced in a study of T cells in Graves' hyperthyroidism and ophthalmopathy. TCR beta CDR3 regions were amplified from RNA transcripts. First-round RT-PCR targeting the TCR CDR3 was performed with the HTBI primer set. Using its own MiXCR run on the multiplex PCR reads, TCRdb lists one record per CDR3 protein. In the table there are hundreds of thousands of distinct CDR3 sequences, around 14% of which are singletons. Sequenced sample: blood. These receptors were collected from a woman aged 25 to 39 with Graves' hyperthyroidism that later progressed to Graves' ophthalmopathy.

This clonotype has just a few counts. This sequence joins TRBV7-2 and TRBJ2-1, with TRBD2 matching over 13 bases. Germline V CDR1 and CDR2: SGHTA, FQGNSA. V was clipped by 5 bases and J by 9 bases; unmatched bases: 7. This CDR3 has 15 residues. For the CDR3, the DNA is TGTGCCAGCAGCCCGGGACTAGCGGGAAATCGTGAGCAGTTCTTC. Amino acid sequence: CASSPGLAGNREQFF.

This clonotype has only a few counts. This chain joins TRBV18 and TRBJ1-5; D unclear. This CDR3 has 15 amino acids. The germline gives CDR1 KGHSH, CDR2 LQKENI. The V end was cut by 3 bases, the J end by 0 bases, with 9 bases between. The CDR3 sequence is CASSPDLYSNQPQHF. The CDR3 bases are TGTGCCAGCTCACCCGATCTATATAGCAATCAGCCCCAGCATTTT. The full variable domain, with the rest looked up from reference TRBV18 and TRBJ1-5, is NAGVMQNPRHLVRRRGQEARLRCSPMKGHSHVYWYRQLPEEGLKFMVYLQKENIIDESGMPKERFSAEFPKEGPSILRIQQVVRGDSAAYFCASSPDLYSNQPQHFGDGTRLSIL.

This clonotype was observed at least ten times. CDR3 sequence reads: CASSPGQISLGNTIYF. CDR3 nucleotide sequence: TGTGCCAGCAGTCCGGGACAGATAAGCCTCGGAAACACCATATATTTT. The chain uses TRBV12-3 or TRBV12-4 and TRBJ1-3; TRBD1 matches 7 bases. V was clipped by 5 bases and J by 4 bases; unmatched bases: 11. This CDR3 comprises 16 residues.

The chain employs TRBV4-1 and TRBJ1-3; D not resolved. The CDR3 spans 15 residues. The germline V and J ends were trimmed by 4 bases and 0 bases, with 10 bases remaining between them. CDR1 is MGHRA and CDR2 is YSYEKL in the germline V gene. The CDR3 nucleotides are TGCGCCAGCAGCCCGAGGATCCTCTCTGGAAACACCATATATTTT. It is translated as CASSPRILSGNTIYF.

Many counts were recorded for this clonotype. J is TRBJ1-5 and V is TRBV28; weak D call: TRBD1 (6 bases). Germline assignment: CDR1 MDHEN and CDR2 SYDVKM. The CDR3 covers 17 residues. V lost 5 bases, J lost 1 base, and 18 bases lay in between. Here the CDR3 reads CASSLYTRTESNQPQHF. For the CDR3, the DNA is TGTGCCAGCAGTCTTTATACCCGGACAGAGAGCAATCAGCCCCAGCATTTT. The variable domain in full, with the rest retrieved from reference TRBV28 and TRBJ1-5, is DVKVTQSSRYLVKRTGEKVFLECVQDMDHENMFWYRQDPGLGLRLIYFSYDVKMKEKGDIPEGYSVSREKKERFSLILESASTNQTSMYLCASSLYTRTESNQPQHFGDGTRLSIL.

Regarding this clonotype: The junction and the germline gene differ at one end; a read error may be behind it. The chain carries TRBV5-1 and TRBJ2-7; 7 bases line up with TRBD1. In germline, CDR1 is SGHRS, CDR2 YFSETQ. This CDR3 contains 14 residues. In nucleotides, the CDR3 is TGCGCCAGCAGCCCGGACAGGTTTGGCTACGAGCATTACTTC. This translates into CASSPDRFGYEHYF.

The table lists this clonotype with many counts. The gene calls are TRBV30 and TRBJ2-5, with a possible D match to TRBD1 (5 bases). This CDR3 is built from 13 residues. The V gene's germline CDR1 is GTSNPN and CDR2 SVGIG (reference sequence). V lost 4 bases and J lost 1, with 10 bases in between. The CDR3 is CAWTRQIQETQYF. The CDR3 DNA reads TGTGCCTGGACCCGACAGATCCAAGAGACCCAGTACTTC. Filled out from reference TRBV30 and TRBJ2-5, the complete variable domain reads SQTIHQWPATLVQPVGSPLSLECTVEGTSNPNLYWYRQAAGRGLQLLFYSVGIGQISSEVPQNLSASRPQDRQFILSSKKLLLSDSGFYLCAWTRQIQETQYFGPGTRLLVL.

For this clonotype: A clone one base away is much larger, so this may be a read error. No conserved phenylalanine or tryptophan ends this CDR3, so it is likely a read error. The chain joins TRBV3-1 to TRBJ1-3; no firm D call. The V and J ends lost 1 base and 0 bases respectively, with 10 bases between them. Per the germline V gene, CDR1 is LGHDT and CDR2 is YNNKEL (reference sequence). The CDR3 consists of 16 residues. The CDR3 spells CASSQGRRVSGNTIYS. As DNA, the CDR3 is TGTGCCAGCAGCCAAGGGCGACGCGTCTCTGGAAACACCATATATTCT.

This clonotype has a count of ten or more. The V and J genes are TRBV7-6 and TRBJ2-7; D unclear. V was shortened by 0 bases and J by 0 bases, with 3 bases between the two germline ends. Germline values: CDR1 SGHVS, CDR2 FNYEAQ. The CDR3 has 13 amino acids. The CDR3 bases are TGTGCCAGCAGCTTAGCTAACTCCTACGAGCAGTACTTC. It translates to CASSLANSYEQYF.

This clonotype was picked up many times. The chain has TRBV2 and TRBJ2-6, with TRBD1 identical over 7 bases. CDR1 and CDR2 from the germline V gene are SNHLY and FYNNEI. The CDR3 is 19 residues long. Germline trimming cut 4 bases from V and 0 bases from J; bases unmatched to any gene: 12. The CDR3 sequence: CASSGNYGTDVSGANVLTF. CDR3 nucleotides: TGTGCCAGCAGTGGGAATTACGGGACAGACGTCTCTGGGGCCAACGTCCTGACTTTC.

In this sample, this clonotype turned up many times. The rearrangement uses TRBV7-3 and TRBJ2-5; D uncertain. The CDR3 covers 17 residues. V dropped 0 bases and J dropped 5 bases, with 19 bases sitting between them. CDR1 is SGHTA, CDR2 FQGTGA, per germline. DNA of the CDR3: TGTGCCAGCAGCTTAACGGGTGATTGGCGCGGAGTGGAGACCCAGTACTTC. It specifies CASSLTGDWRGVETQYF.

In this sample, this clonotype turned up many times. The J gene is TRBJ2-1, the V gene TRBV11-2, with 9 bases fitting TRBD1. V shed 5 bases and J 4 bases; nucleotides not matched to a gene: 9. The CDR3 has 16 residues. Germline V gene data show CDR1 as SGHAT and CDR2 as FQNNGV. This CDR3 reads CASSPHRDRDYNEQFF. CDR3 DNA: TGTGCCAGCAGCCCCCACCGGGACAGGGATTACAATGAGCAGTTCTTC.

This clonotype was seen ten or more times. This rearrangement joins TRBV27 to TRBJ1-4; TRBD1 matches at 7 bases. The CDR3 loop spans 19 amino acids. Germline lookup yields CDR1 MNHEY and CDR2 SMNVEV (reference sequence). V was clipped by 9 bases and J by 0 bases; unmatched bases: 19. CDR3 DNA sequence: TGTGCCAGTTCCCAACCACACACGAGGGGGCGGGCAACTAATGAAAAACTGTTTTTT. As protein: CASSQPHTRGRATNEKLFF.

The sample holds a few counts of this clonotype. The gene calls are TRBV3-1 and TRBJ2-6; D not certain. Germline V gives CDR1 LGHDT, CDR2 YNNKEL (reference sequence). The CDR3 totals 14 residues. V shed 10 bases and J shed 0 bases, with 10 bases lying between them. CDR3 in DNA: TGTGCCACCCTACTTAGCTCTGGGGCCAACGTCCTGACTTTC. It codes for CATLLSSGANVLTF.

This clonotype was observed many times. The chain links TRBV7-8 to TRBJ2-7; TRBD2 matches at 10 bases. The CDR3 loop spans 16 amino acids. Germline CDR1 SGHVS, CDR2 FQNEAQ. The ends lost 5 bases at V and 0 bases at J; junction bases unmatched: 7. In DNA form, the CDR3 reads TGTGCCAGCAGCCCGTCAACTAGCGGGGTCTCCTACGAGCAGTACTTC. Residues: CASSPSTSGVSYEQYF.

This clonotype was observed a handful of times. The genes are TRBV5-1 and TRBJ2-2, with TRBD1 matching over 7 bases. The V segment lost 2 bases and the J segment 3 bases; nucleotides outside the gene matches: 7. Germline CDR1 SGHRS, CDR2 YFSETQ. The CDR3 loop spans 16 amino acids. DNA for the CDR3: TGCGCCAGCAGCTTTCTCAAGGGACAGTACACCGGGGAGCTGTTTTTT. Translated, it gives CASSFLKGQYTGELFF.

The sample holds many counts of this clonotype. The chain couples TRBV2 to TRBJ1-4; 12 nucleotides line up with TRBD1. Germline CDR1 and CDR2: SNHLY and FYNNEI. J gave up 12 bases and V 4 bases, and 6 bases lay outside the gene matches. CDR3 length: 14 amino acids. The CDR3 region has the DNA TGTGCCAGCAGTGTTCCGGGACAGGGGGCGGAACTGTTTTTT. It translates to CASSVPGQGAELFF.

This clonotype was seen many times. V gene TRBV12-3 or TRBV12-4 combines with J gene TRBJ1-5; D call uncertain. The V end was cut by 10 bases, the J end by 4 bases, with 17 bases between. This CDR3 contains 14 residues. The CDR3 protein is CAISGVGRNQPQHF. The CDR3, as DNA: TGTGCCATAAGCGGGGTTGGTAGGAATCAGCCCCAGCATTTT.

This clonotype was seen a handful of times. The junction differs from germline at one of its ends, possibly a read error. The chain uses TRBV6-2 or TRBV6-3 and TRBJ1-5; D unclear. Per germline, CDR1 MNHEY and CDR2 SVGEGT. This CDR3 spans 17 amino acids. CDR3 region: CASSYVISTDSNQPRHF. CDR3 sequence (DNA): TGTGCCAGCAGTTACGTGATCTCCACAGATAGCAATCAGCCCCGGCATTTT.

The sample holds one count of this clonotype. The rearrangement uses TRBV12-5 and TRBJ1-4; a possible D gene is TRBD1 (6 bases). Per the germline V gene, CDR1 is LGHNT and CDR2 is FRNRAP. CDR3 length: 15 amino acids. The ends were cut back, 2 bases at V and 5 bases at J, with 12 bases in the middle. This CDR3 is CASGLITGLNEKLFF. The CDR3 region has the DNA TGTGCTAGTGGTTTGATAACAGGGCTGAATGAAAAACTGTTTTTT.

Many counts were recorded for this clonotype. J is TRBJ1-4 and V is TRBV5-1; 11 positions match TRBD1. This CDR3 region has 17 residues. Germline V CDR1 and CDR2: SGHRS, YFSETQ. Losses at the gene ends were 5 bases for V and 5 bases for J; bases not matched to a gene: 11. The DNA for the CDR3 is TGCGCCAGCAGTCCCGGACAGGGGGCGATATCGAATGAAAAACTGTTTTTT. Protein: CASSPGQGAISNEKLFF.